Following are 20 T cell receptor beta chains from one sample sequenced in a study of T cell responses to AZD1222 COVID-19 vaccine. This table comes from immunoSEQ multiplex PCR, and its TCRdb copy is limited to in-frame clones, with some not included. Among around 130,000 clones listed, 91% were seen once. The sequences come from peripheral blood, collected 28 days after the second AZD1222 dose. The source is an adult who received the AZD1222 COVID-19 vaccine.

The V call is TRBV4-1, the J call TRBJ2-2; 10 bases map to TRBD1. V shed 4 bases, J shed 7 bases, and the junction held 6 bases outside the gene matches. Germline lookup yields CDR1 MGHRA and CDR2 YSYEKL. The CDR3 totals 15 residues. The CDR3 loop reads CASSPRQGANGELFF. For the CDR3, the DNA is TGCGCCAGCAGCCCGCGACAGGGGGCTAACGGGGAGCTGTTTTTT.

V and J are TRBV27 and TRBJ1-1; TRBD1 might be the D (5 bases). The V end lost 2 bases, the J end lost 4 bases, and 8 bases lay between the germline ends. From germline, CDR1 is MNHEY and CDR2 SMNVEV (reference sequence). This CDR3 has 13 amino acids. The CDR3 nucleotides are TGTGCCAGCAGTTTACGGGGGAGCACTGAAGCTTTCTTT. Translated: CASSLRGSTEAFF.

The chain employs TRBV7-2 and TRBJ1-1; D perhaps matches TRBD1 (6 bases). This CDR3 has 13 amino acids. Germline CDR1 is SGHTA and CDR2 is FQGNSA. Trimming pared 1 base from V and 8 bases from J, leaving 11 bases between. The CDR3 sequence is CASSLVGRGEAFF. The CDR3 DNA reads as TGTGCCAGCAGCTTAGTCGGCAGGGGAGAAGCTTTCTTT.

V and J are TRBV30 and TRBJ2-7, with D possibly being TRBD1 (6 bases). Germline V gene data show CDR1 as GTSNPN and CDR2 as SVGIG (reference sequence). V was pared by 2 bases and J by 7 bases, with 18 bases between. The CDR3 contains 14 residues. The CDR3: CAWSPGARYFEQYF. CDR3 sequence (DNA): TGTGCCTGGAGTCCAGGGGCCCGGTACTTTGAGCAGTACTTC.

The V gene is TRBV6-5, the J gene TRBJ1-3; D not resolved. V dropped 2 bases and J dropped 0 bases, with 2 bases sitting between them. This CDR3 is built from 13 residues. Looked up from germline, CDR1 is MNHEY and CDR2 is SVGAGI. CDR3 DNA: TGTGCCAGCAGTTACCTCTCTGGAAACACCATATATTTT. Translation: CASSYLSGNTIYF.

This clone has only one observation. The chain employs TRBV19 and TRBJ1-5; D not certain. The V gene lost 4 bases and the J gene lost 7 bases, with 14 bases spanning the gap. CDR3 size: 14 residues. CDR1 and CDR2 from the germline V gene are LNHDA and SQIVND (reference sequence). The CDR3 here is CASSKTASSQPQHF. The CDR3 nucleotides read TGTGCCAGTAGTAAGACGGCCTCAAGCCAGCCCCAGCATTTT.

The chain combines TRBV6-5 with TRBJ2-1; 12 positions agree with TRBD2. The CDR3 extends over 16 amino acids. V trimming: 4 bases; J trimming: 4 bases; junction bases outside the gene matches: 5. Germline values: CDR1 MNHEY, CDR2 SVGAGI. In DNA, the CDR3 is TGTGCCAGCAGTTCCCCCGGACTAGCGGGATACAATGAGCAGTTCTTC. Protein: CASSSPGLAGYNEQFF.

V usage is TRBV7-9 and J usage is TRBJ1-1; D may be TRBD1 (6 bases). Germline values: CDR1 SEHNR, CDR2 FQNEAQ (reference sequence). The V end was cut by 5 bases, the J end by 0 bases, with 16 bases between. The length of the CDR3 is 16 residues. CDR3: CASSPRWTVLNTEAFF. In DNA form, the CDR3 reads TGTGCCAGCAGCCCCCGCTGGACAGTCTTGAACACTGAAGCTTTCTTT.

The chain combines TRBV18 with TRBJ2-3, with D tentatively TRBD1 (5 bases). This CDR3 contains 18 residues. CDR1 and CDR2 (germline): KGHSH, LQKENI. Trimming stripped 0 bases from V and 2 bases from J, with 18 bases between. The CDR3: CASSPPGQAHSYTDTQYF. The DNA for the CDR3 is TGTGCCAGCTCACCACCGGGGCAGGCCCACTCCTACACAGATACGCAGTATTTT.

The rearrangement links TRBV2 to TRBJ2-7; D is uncertain. This CDR3 has 15 amino acids. V lost 8 bases, J lost 3 bases, and 20 bases lay in between. The germline gives CDR1 SNHLY, CDR2 FYNNEI. DNA for the CDR3: TGTGCCAGCCTATTACGTGGTATCCTCGGCTACGAGCAGTACTTC. As protein: CASLLRGILGYEQYF.

This clone was observed a single time. The chain combines TRBV6-5 with TRBJ1-5, with D perhaps matching TRBD1 (5 bases). This CDR3 spans 16 amino acids. CDR1 MNHEY and CDR2 SVGAGI come from the germline V gene. Between the trimmed V and J ends, which lost 4 bases and 2 bases, there was a span of 15 bases. CDR3 DNA sequence: TGTGCCAGCAGTTCTGGTGGGGGAGGGGGCAATCAGCCCCAGCATTTT. It specifies CASSSGGGGGNQPQHF.

This clone has a handful of counts. V is TRBV7-2 and J is TRBJ1-2; D is uncertain. CDR3 length: 14 amino acids. Germline lookup yields CDR1 SGHTA and CDR2 FQGNSA. V lost 3 bases and J 4 bases, leaving 12 bases between the germline ends. In DNA form, the CDR3 reads TGTGCCAGCAGCTTCCCGGGGAATTTCTATGGCTACACCTTC. This codes for CASSFPGNFYGYTF.

The gene calls are TRBV14 and TRBJ2-3, with D possibly being TRBD2 (5 bases). The V end lost 0 bases, the J end lost 5 bases, and 6 bases lay between the germline ends. Germline V gene sequence: CDR1 SGHDN, CDR2 FVKESK. This CDR3 spans 13 amino acids. The CDR3 spells CASSQDREDTQYF. The CDR3 DNA sequence: TGTGCCAGCAGCCAAGATCGGGAAGATACGCAGTATTTT.

The chain links TRBV5-6 to TRBJ1-1; D call uncertain. The CDR3 is made up of 16 amino acids. Per the germline V gene, CDR1 is SGHDT and CDR2 is YYEEEE. V lost 4 bases and J lost 3, with 19 bases in between. The CDR3 region is CASSPLDGVTDTEAFF. CDR3 coding DNA: TGTGCCAGCAGCCCCCTTGATGGGGTGACCGACACTGAAGCTTTCTTT.

Turning to this clone: The sample contains more than one DNA sequence encoding this CDR3. The J gene is TRBJ2-7, the V gene TRBV6-2 or TRBV6-3; 9 bases fit TRBD2. The V gene end was trimmed by 4 bases and the J gene end by 0 bases; junction bases not matched to a gene: 4. Germline CDR1 reads MNHEY; CDR2 reads SVGEGT. This CDR3 region has 15 residues. Written as DNA, the CDR3 is TGTGCCAGCAGTTCTGCGGGAGGGTCCTCCTACGAGCAGTACGTC. It translates to CASSSAGGSSYEQYV.

The V and J genes are TRBV6-2 or TRBV6-3 and TRBJ2-7, with D perhaps matching TRBD2 (5 bases). Trimming left V 0 bases short and J 4 bases short, with 13 bases between. This CDR3 contains 15 residues. The germline V gene encodes CDR1 MNHEY and CDR2 SVGEGT. The CDR3 reads CASSYSYGNKYEQYF. The CDR3 DNA reads as TGTGCCAGCAGTTACTCTTACGGGAACAAATACGAGCAGTACTTC.

The rearrangement joins TRBV9 to TRBJ1-2; D perhaps matches TRBD1 (5 bases). Per the germline V gene, CDR1 is SGDLS and CDR2 is YYNGEE. Trimming took 0 bases from V and 2 from J, leaving 11 bases between them. The CDR3 totals 15 residues. CDR3 in amino acids: CASSVGGGFNYGYTF. In DNA, the CDR3 is TGTGCCAGCAGCGTAGGCGGGGGTTTCAACTATGGCTACACCTTC.

V gene TRBV19 combines with J gene TRBJ2-7; D could derive from TRBD1 or TRBD2 (5 bases each). From germline, CDR1 is LNHDA and CDR2 SQIVND (reference sequence). Trimming left V 5 bases short and J 1 base short, with 21 bases between. The CDR3 has 17 residues. The CDR3 region has the DNA TGTGCCAGTAGTGACCAATGGACCCGGGACCTGTCCTACGAGCAGTACTTC. It yields the protein CASSDQWTRDLSYEQYF.

The rearrangement links TRBV3-1 (or the pseudogene TRBV3-2) to TRBJ1-3, with D tentatively TRBD1 (6 bases). Germline values: CDR1 LGHDT, CDR2 YNNKEL (reference sequence). The CDR3 covers 13 residues. Trimming pared 7 bases from V and 3 bases from J, leaving 10 bases between. For the CDR3, the DNA is TGTGCCAGCAATTCAGGGGATGGAAACACCATATATTTT. Translated, it gives CASNSGDGNTIYF.

With respect to this clone: Additional DNA sequences in this sample encode the identical CDR3. The chain combines TRBV30 with TRBJ1-3, with TRBD1 as a possible D gene (5 bases). CDR1 and CDR2 from the germline V gene are GTSNPN and SVGIG (reference sequence). CDR3 length: 14 amino acids. V dropped 2 bases and J dropped 0 bases, with 8 bases sitting between them. The CDR3 is CAWSLGLSGNTIYF. The CDR3 DNA reads as TGTGCCTGGAGTCTGGGGCTCTCTGGAAACACCATATATTTT.